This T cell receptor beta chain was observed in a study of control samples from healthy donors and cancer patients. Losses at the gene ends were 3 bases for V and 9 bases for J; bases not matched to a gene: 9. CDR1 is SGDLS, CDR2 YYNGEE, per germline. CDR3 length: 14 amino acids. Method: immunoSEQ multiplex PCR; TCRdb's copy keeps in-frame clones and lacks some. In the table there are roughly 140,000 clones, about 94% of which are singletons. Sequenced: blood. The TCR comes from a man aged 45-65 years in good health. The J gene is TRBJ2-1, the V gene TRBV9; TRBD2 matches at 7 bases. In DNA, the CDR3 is TGTGCCAGCAGCGCCCCGGGAGGCCCAGGTGAGCAGTTCTTC. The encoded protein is CASSAPGGPGEQFF. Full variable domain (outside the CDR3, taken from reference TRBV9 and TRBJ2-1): DSGVTQTPKHLITATGQRVTLRCSPRSGDLSVYWYQQSLDQGLQFLIQYYNGEERAKGNILERFSAQQFPDLHSELNLSSLELGDSALYFCASSAPGGPGEQFFGPGTRLTVL.